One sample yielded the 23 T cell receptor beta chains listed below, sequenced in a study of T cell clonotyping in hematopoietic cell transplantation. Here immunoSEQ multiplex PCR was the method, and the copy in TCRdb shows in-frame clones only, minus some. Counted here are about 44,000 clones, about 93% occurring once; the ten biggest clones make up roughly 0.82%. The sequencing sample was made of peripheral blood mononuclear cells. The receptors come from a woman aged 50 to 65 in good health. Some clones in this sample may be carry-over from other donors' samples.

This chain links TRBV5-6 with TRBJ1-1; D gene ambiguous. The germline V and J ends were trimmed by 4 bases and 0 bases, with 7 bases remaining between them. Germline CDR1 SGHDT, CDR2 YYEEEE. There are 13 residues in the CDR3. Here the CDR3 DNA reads TGTGCCAGCAGCGTCAGATTGAACACTGAAGCTTTCTTT. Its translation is CASSVRLNTEAFF.

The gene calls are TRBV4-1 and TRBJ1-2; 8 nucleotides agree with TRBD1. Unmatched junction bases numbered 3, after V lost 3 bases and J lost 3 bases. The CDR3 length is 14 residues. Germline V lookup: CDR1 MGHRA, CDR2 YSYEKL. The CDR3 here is CASSQMTGDYGYTF. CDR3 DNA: TGCGCCAGCAGCCAGATGACAGGGGACTATGGCTACACCTTC.

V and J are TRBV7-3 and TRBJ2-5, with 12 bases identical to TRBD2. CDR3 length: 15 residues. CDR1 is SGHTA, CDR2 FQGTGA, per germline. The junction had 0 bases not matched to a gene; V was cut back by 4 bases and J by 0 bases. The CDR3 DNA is TGTGCCAGCAGCTCTAGCGGGGGGGACCAAGAGACCCAGTACTTC. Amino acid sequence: CASSSSGGDQETQYF.

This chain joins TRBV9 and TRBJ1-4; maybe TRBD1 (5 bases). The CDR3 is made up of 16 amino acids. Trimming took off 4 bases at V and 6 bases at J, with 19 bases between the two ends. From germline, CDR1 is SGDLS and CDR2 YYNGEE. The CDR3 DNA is TGTGCCAGCAGCCCCGATGGGGCAACAGAGGATGAAAAACTGTTTTTT. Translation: CASSPDGATEDEKLFF. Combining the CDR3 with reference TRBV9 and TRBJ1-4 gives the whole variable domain DSGVTQTPKHLITATGQRVTLRCSPRSGDLSVYWYQQSLDQGLQFLIQYYNGEERAKGNILERFSAQQFPDLHSELNLSSLELGDSALYFCASSPDGATEDEKLFFGSGTQLSVL.

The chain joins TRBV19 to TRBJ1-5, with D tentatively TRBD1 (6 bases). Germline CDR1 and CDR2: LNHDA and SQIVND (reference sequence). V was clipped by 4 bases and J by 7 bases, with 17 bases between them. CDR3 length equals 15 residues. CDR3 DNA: TGTGCCAGTAGTACCCCCCCATCAGGGGCACAGCCCCAGCATTTT. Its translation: CASSTPPSGAQPQHF. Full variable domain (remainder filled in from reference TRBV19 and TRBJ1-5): DGGITQSPKYLFRKEGQNVTLSCEQNLNHDAMYWYRQDPGQGLRLIYYSQIVNDFQKGDIAEGYSVSREKKESFPLTVTSAQKNPTAFYLCASSTPPSGAQPQHFGDGTRLSIL.

CDR3 residues: CASTQDRGSRGAQHF. CDR3 DNA: TGTGCCAGCACCCAGGACAGGGGGTCCCGGGGAGCCCAGCATTTT. V is TRBV2 and J is TRBJ1-5; the match to TRBD1 covers 10 bases. V shed 7 bases, J shed 11 bases, and the junction held 14 bases outside the gene matches. In germline, CDR1 is SNHLY, CDR2 FYNNEI. The CDR3 has 15 residues. Combining the CDR3 with reference TRBV2 and TRBJ1-5 gives the whole variable domain EPEVTQTPSHQVTQMGQEVILRCVPISNHLYFYWYRQILGQKVEFLVSFYNNEISEKSEIFDDQFSVERPDGSNFTLKIRSTKLEDSAMYFCASTQDRGSRGAQHFGDGTRLSIL.

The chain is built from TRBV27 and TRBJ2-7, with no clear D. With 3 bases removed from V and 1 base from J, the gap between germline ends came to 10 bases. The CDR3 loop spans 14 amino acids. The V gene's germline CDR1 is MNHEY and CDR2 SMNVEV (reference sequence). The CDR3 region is CASSLRTDSYEQYF. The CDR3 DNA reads TGTGCCAGCAGTTTGCGGACGGATTCCTACGAGCAGTACTTC.

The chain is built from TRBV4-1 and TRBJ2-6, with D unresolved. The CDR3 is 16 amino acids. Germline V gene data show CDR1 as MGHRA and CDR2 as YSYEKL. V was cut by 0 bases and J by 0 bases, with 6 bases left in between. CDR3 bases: TGCGCCAGCAGCCAAGATTTTATCTCTGGGGCCAACGTCCTGACTTTC. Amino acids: CASSQDFISGANVLTF.

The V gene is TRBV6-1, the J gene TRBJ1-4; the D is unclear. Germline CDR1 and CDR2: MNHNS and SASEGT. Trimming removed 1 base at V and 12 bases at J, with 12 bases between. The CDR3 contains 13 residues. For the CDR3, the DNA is TGTGCCAGCAGTGAAGTAGCGGGGATGGAACTGTTTTTT. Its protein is CASSEVAGMELFF.

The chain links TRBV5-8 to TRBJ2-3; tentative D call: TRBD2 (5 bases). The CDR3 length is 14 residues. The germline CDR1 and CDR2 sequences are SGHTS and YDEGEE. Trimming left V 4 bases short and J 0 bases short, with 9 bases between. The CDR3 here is CASSPRTSTDTQYF. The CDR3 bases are TGTGCCAGCAGCCCTAGGACTAGCACAGATACGCAGTATTTT.

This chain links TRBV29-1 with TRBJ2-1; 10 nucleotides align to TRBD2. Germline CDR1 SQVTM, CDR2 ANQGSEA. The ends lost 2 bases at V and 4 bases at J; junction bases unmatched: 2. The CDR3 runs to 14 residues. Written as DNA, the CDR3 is TGCAGCGTTGAAAAGCGGGGGGGGTACAATGAGCAGTTCTTC. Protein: CSVEKRGGYNEQFF.

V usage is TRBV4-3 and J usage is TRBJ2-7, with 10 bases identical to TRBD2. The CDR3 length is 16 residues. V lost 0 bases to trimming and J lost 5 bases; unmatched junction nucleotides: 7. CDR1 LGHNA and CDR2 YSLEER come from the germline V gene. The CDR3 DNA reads TGCGCCAGCAGCCAAGACCGAGGACTAGCGGAGAACGAGCAGTACTTC. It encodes CASSQDRGLAENEQYF.

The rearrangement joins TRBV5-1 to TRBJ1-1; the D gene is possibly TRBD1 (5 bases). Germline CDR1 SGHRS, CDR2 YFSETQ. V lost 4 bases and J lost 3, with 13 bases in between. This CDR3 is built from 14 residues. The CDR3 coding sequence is TGCGCCAGCAGCCCTGCGGGACCAGACACTGAAGCTTTCTTT. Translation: CASSPAGPDTEAFF.

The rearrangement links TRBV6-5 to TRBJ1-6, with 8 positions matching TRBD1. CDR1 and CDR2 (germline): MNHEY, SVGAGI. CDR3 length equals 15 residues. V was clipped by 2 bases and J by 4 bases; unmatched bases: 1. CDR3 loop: CASSYRTGYNSPLHF. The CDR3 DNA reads TGTGCCAGCAGTTACAGGACAGGGTATAATTCACCCCTCCACTTT.

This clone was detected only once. The CDR3 DNA reads as TGTGCCAGCAGCCCAGGGGTTGTCTATGGCTACACCTTC. It codes for CASSPGVVYGYTF. This chain links TRBV7-6 with TRBJ1-2; D is possibly TRBD1 (6 bases). The CDR3 extends over 13 amino acids. Deletions cut 5 bases from V and 4 bases from J, with 11 bases between. From germline, CDR1 is SGHVS and CDR2 FNYEAQ. Full variable domain (missing parts from reference TRBV7-6 and TRBJ1-2): GAGVSQSPRYKVTKRGQDVALRCDPISGHVSLYWYRQALGQGPEFLTYFNYEAQQDKSGLPNDRFSAERPEGSISTLTIQRTEQRDSAMYRCASSPGVVYGYTFGSGTRLTVV.

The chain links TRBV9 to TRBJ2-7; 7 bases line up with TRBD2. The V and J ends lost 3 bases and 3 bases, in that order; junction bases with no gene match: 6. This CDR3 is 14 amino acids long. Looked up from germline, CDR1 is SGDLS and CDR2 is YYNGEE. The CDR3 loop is CASSDGGGFYEQYF. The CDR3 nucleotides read TGTGCCAGCAGCGACGGCGGGGGATTCTACGAGCAGTACTTC.

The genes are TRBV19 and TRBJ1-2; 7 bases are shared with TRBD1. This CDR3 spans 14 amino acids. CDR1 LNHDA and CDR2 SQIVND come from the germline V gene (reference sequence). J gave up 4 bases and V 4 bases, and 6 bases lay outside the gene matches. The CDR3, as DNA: TGTGCCAGTAGTAGGGGACAGTCGCCCTATGGCTACACCTTC. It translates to CASSRGQSPYGYTF.

CDR3 sequence: CASSISRDNRQPQHF. CDR3 sequence (DNA): TGTGCCAGTAGTATTTCACGGGACAATCGTCAGCCCCAGCATTTT. The V call is TRBV19, the J call TRBJ1-5; D might be TRBD1 (6 bases). The CDR3 has 15 residues. Trimming took 3 bases from V and 6 from J, leaving 15 bases between them. Germline lookup yields CDR1 LNHDA and CDR2 SQIVND (reference sequence). Filled out from reference TRBV19 and TRBJ1-5, the complete variable domain reads DGGITQSPKYLFRKEGQNVTLSCEQNLNHDAMYWYRQDPGQGLRLIYYSQIVNDFQKGDIAEGYSVSREKKESFPLTVTSAQKNPTAFYLCASSISRDNRQPQHFGDGTRLSIL.

CDR3 coding DNA: TGTGCCAGCAGCTCTCTAGCGGGGGGTGGCACAGATACGCAGTATTTT. This gives the protein CASSSLAGGGTDTQYF. The genes are TRBV11-2 and TRBJ2-3; 11 bases agree with TRBD2. Losses at the gene ends were 4 bases for V and 1 base for J; bases not matched to a gene: 4. CDR1 and CDR2 (germline): SGHAT, FQNNGV. The CDR3 extends over 16 amino acids.

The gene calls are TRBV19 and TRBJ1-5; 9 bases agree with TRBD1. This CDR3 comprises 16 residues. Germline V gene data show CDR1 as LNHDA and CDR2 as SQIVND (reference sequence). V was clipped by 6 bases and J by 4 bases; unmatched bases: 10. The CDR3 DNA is TGTGCCAGTAGCATCATGGGGACAGGGAGAAATCAGCCCCAGCATTTT. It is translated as CASSIMGTGRNQPQHF.

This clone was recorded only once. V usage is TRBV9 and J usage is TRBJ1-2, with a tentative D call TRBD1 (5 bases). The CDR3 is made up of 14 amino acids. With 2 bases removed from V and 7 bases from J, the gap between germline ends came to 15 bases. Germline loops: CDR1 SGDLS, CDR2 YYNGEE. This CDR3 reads CASSVVGHEGGYTF. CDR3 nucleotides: TGTGCCAGCAGCGTCGTGGGGCACGAGGGTGGCTACACCTTC.

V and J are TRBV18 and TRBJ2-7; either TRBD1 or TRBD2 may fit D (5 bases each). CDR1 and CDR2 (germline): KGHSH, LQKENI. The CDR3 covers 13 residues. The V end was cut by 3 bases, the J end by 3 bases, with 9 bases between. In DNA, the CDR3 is TGTGCCAGCTCACCCGGGACCAACTACGAGCAGTACTTC. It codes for CASSPGTNYEQYF.

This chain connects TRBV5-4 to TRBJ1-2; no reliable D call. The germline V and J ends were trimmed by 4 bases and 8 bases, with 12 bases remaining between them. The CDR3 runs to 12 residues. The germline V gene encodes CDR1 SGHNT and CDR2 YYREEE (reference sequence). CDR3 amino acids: CASSNHLGGYTF. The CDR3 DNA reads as TGTGCCAGCAGCAATCACCTGGGCGGCTACACCTTC.